This T cell receptor beta chain was found in a study of blood T cells in healthy people across ages. This clonotype came up a few times. Sample-barcoded 5' priming and a J-beta primer mix drove a second PCR of roughly 6 to 12 cycles. TCRdb processed the 5' RACE reads anew with MiXCR; each CDR3 protein has one entry. The table lists about 1.8 million distinct CDR3 sequences, roughly 52% of them singletons. The V segment lost 5 bases and the J segment 1 base; nucleotides outside the gene matches: 5. Germline CDR1 and CDR2: DFQATT and SNEGSKA (reference sequence). The CDR3 covers 13 residues. The specimen was blood. V is TRBV20-1 and J is TRBJ2-7; 7 bases map to TRBD2. The source of this sequence is a middle-aged woman in good health. The CDR3 DNA sequence: TGCAGTGCTCTTGGGGGGGAGTCCTACGAGCAGTACTTC. Protein product: CSALGGESYEQYF.